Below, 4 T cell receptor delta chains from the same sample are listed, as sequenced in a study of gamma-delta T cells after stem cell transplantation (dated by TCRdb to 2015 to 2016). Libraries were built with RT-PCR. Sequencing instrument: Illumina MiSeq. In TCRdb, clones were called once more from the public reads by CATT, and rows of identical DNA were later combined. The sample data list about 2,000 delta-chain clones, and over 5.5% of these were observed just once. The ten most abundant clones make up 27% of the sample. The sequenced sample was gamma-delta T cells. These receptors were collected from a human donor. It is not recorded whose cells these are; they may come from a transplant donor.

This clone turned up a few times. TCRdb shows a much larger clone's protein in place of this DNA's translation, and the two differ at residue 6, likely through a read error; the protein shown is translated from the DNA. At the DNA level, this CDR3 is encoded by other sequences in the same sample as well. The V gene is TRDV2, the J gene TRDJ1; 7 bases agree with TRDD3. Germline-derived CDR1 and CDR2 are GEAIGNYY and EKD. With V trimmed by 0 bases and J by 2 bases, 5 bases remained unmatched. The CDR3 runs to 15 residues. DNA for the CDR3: TGTGCCTGTGACACCGTCGGGGGATCGACCGATAAACTCATCTTT. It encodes CACDTVGGSTDKLIF.

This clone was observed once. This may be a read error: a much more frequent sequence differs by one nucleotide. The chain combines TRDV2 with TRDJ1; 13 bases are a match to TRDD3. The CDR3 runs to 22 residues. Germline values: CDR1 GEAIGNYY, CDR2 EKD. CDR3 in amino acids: CACDTVVGTTGGYDEGTDKPIF. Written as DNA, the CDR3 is TGTGCCTGTGACACCGTCGTCGGCACAACTGGGGGATACGACGAGGGCACCGATAAACCCATCTTT.

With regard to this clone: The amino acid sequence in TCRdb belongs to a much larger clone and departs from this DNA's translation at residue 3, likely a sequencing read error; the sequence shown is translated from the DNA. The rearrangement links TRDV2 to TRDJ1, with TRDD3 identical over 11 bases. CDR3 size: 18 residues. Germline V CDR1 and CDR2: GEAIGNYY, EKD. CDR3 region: CAYDTVSWAGGYSDKLIF. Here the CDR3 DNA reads TGTGCCTATGACACCGTTTCCTGGGCTGGGGGATACTCCGATAAACTCATCTTT.

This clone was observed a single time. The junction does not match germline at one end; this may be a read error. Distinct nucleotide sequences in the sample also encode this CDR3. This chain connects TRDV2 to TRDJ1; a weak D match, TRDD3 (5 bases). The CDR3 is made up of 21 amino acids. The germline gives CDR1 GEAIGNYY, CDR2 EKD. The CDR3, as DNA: TGTGCCGGTGACACCGTTGCCGATTTCTCCCGTACTGGTGGTCCGGCTAGTAAACTCATCTTT. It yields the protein CAGDTVADFSRTGGPASKLIF.